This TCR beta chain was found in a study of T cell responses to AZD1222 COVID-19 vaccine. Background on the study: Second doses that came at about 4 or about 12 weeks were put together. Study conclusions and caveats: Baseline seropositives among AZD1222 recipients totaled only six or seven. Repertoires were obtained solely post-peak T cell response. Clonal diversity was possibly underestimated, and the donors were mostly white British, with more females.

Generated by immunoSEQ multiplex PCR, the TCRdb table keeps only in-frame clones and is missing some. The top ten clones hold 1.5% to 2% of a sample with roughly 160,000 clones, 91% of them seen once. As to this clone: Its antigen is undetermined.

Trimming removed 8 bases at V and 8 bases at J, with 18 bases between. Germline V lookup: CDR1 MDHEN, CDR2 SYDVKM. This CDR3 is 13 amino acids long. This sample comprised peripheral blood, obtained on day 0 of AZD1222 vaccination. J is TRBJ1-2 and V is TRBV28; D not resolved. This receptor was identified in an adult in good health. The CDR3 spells CASRKRSGIGYTF. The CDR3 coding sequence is TGTGCCAGCCGGAAGCGAAGCGGGATCGGCTACACCTTC.